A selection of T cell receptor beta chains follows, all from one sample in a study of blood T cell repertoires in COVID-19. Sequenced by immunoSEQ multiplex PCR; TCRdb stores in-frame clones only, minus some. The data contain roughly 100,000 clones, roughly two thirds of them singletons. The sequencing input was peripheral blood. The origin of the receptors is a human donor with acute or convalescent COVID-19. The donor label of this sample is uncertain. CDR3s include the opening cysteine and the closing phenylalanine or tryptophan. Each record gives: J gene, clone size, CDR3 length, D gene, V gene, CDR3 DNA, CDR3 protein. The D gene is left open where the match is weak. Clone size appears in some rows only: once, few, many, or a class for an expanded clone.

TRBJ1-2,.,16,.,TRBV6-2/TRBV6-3,TGTGCCAGCAGTTTTTTTTCTCGACTCCAACGGAGTGGCTACACCTTC,CASSFFSRLQRSGYTF
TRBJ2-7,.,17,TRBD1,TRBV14,TGTGCCAGCAGCCAGTGGAGGGGACAGGGGGCTTCCTACGAGCAGTACTTC,CASSQWRGQGASYEQYF
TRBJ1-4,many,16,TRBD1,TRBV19,TGTGCCAGTAGTATGAGAACAGGGGATTTGGATGAAAAACTGTTTTTT,CASSMRTGDLDEKLFF
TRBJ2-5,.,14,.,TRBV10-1,TGCGCCAGCAGTGAGACAGCACTCCAAGAGACCCAGTACTTC,CASSETALQETQYF
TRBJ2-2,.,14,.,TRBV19,TGTGCCAGTAGGGACTCTGGGGACACCGGGGAGCTGTTTTTT,CASRDSGDTGELFF
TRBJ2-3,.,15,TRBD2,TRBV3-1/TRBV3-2,TGTGCCAGCAGCCAAATTAGCGGGGGCGGAGATACGCAGTATTTT,CASSQISGGGDTQYF
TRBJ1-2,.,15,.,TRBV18,TGTGCCAGCTCACCTATCCGGGAAACTAACTATGGCTACACCTTC,CASSPIRETNYGYTF
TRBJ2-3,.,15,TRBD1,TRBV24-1,TGTGCCACCGCTGGGGGACAGGGGATAACAGATACGCAGTATTTT,CATAGGQGITDTQYF
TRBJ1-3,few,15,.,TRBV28,TGTGCCAGCACCCCAGCGACAGCGTCGGGAAACACCATATATTTT,CASTPATASGNTIYF
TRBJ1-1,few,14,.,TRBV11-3,TGTGCCAGCAGCTTTCAGGGTGAGAACACTGAAGCTTTCTTT,CASSFQGENTEAFF
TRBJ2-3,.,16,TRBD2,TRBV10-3,TGTGCCATCAGTGAGGTCAGCGGGGGGGCCCAGAATACGCAGTATTTT,CAISEVSGGAQNTQYF
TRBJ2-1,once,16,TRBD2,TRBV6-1,TGTGCCAGCAGTGGAACGACTAGCCACTCCTACAATGAGCAGTTCTTC,CASSGTTSHSYNEQFF
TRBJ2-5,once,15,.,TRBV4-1,TGCGCCAGCAGCCAACGGACAGCTAATGACGGGACCCAGTACTTC,CASSQRTANDGTQYF
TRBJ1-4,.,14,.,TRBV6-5,TGTGCCAGCAGTTACGACTGGGTTAATGAAAAACTGTTTTTT,CASSYDWVNEKLFF
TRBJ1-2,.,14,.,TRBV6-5,TGTGCCAGCAGTCCCCTGGAGGGGTTTGGAGGCTACACCTTC,CASSPLEGFGGYTF
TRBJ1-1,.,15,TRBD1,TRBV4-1,TGCGCCAGCAGCCAAGGCAGGGGGGCGGGCACTGAAGCTTTCTTT,CASSQGRGAGTEAFF
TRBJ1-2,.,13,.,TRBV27,TGTGCCAGCAGGGAGCTTTCGTCCTATGGCTACACCTTC,CASRELSSYGYTF
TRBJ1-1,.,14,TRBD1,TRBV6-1,TGTGCCAGCAGTTTGCGGGACAGGGACACTGAAGCTTTCTTT,CASSLRDRDTEAFF